Listed below are T cell receptor beta chains from one sample, sequenced in a study of blood T cell repertoires in COVID-19. Clones were sequenced by immunoSEQ multiplex PCR, and TCRdb holds only the in-frame ones, with some missing. The sample shows approximately 240,000 clones, 87% of them seen only once. Sequencing used PBMCs or T cells enriched from blood (not recorded which). These receptors were collected from a woman aged 25 to 39 with acute COVID-19. Each CDR3 is given with its conserved first and last residue. The D gene is left open where the match is weak. Expanded clones are given a class, and other clones once, few, many or no size at all.

d_gene | abundance | j_gene | v_gene | CDR3nt | CDR3aa
. | . | TRBJ2-7 | TRBV28 | TGTGCCAGCAGTTGGTCTGACATACTCTACGAGCAGTACTTC | CASSWSDILYEQYF
. | . | TRBJ2-5 | TRBV7-9 | TGTGCCAGCAGCCCCTGGACTTCTAGTGAGACCCAGTACTTC | CASSPWTSSETQYF
TRBD1 | . | TRBJ2-7 | TRBV6-5 | TGTGCCAGCAGGGGGACAGGGTCCTACGAGCAGTACTTC | CASRGTGSYEQYF
TRBD2 | . | TRBJ2-7 | TRBV7-2 | TGTGCCAGCAGCTTTGGCGGGAGTCTGTACGAGCAGTACTTC | CASSFGGSLYEQYF
TRBD2 | . | TRBJ2-5 | TRBV28 | TGTGCCAGCAGTCCCCGGACTAGCGGGGAGACCCAGTACTTC | CASSPRTSGETQYF
TRBD1 | . | TRBJ1-2 | TRBV5-6 | TGTGCCAGCAGCTTACGATGGCCCGACCGGGACAGCAAGGGCTACACCTTC | CASSLRWPDRDSKGYTF
TRBD1 | . | TRBJ2-1 | TRBV3-1/TRBV3-2 | TGTGCCAGCAGGGGTAGACAGGGGGCGTACAATGAGCAGTTCTTC | CASRGRQGAYNEQFF
TRBD2 | . | TRBJ2-5 | TRBV5-1 | TGCGCCAGCAGCTTGGGCCTAGCGGGAGGACACGAGACCCAGTACTTC | CASSLGLAGGHETQYF
TRBD2 | few | TRBJ2-1 | TRBV7-3 | TGTGCCAGCAGCTCGGGGACTAGCGGGAGTTCCTACAATGAGCAGTTCTTC | CASSSGTSGSSYNEQFF
TRBD1 | . | TRBJ1-2 | TRBV28 | TGTGCCAGCAGCGGGACAGGGGGCTACACCTTC | CASSGTGGYTF
. | . | TRBJ1-5 | TRBV5-6 | TGTGCCAGCAGTGTAGGGGGCAATCAGCCCCAGCATTTT | CASSVGGNQPQHF
TRBD1 | . | TRBJ1-5 | TRBV5-1 | TGCGCCAGCAAGGTCGACAGGGGAGATCAGCCCCAGCATTTT | CASKVDRGDQPQHF
TRBD1 | . | TRBJ1-4 | TRBV2 | TGTGCCAGCAGTGTGCAGGGGGCTCGAAATGAAAAACTGTTTTTT | CASSVQGARNEKLFF
TRBD2 | . | TRBJ2-7 | TRBV7-2 | TGTGCCAGCAGATGGACTAGCGGACCCTACGAGCAGTACTTC | CASRWTSGPYEQYF
TRBD1 | . | TRBJ1-4 | TRBV18 | TGTGCCAGCTCACCTCAGGACAGGTTTGGAGAAAAACTGTTTTTT | CASSPQDRFGEKLFF
. | . | TRBJ2-1 | TRBV10-3 | TGTGCCATCACTCAGTTGCAGGATGGGAATGAGCAGTTCTTC | CAITQLQDGNEQFF
. | . | TRBJ2-1 | TRBV19 | TGTGCCAGTAGTACCCAGGCCTCCTACAATGAGCAGTTCTTC | CASSTQASYNEQFF
. | . | TRBJ2-7 | TRBV2 | TGTGCCAGCAGTGATGGGAGGGGGGTAGAGCAGTACTTC | CASSDGRGVEQYF
TRBD1 | . | TRBJ2-6 | TRBV7-9 | TGTGCCAGCAGCCCGACAGGGTCCAGGGCCAACGTCCTGACTTTC | CASSPTGSRANVLTF
. | . | TRBJ1-3 | TRBV7-2 | TGTGCCAGCAGCTTAACCGGGAACGGAAACACCATATATTTT | CASSLTGNGNTIYF
. | . | TRBJ2-7 | TRBV28 | TGTGCCAGCAGTTTGGGGCTACTAAACTACGAGCAGTACTTC | CASSLGLLNYEQYF
TRBD1 | . | TRBJ2-5 | TRBV5-1 | TGCGCCAGCAGCCTGACAGGGGGCGAAGAGACCCAGTACTTC | CASSLTGGEETQYF
. | many | TRBJ2-2 | TRBV5-1 | TGCGCCAGCAGTTCACAGGAAGGGATGGGGGAGCTGTTTTTT | CASSSQEGMGELFF